This T cell receptor (beta chain) appears in the sequencing data of a study of cytotoxic CD8 clonotypes in ibrutinib-treated CLL. The overall study: The average sample held roughly 250,000 productive templates and more than 80,000 productive rearrangements.

Study observations and caveats: Circulating CD8+ T-cell counts were tracked by baseline clonality, which exceeded that of age-matched healthy donors.

This clone was recorded a few times. The antigen is not known. The CDR3 is 14 residues long. The junction had 12 bases not matched to a gene; V was cut back by 6 bases and J by 8 bases. Germline V CDR1 and CDR2: MNHNS, SASEGT. The intended depth for sequencing was 1 in 200,000 to 1 in 1 million T cells. The repertoire was sequenced with immunoSEQ multiplex PCR; TCRdb's copy has only in-frame clones and lacks some. The repertoire includes some 85,000 clones, 60% to 80% of them detected once, and 20% to 25% sits in the top ten. Sample: PBMCs, taken after 24 months of ibrutinib treatment. The origin of this receptor is a human donor with chronic lymphocytic leukemia. The rearrangement links TRBV6-1 to TRBJ1-2; 7 nucleotides match TRBD1. CDR3 DNA: TGTGCCAGCAGATTCGACAGGGTGAGGGACGGCTACACCTTC. Translation: CASRFDRVRDGYTF.